A single TCR beta chain is shown here with its context. Antigen unknown. Specified time point: persistent/refractory GD, antithyroid drugs over 5 years with positive TRAb. RNA isolated from PBMCs was used to make the TCR library. The authors diagnosed Graves' disease using American Thyroid Association guidelines. These data originate in a study of regulatory T cells in long-lasting Graves disease. Arm-PCR of CDR3 regions with iRepertoire HTBI primers generated TCR beta libraries. TCRdb reprocessed the multiplex PCR reads with MiXCR, giving one entry per CDR3 protein. The sample lists about 660,000 distinct CDR3 sequences, roughly 30% occurring once. Study-wide points: Persistent-disease Graves' patients showed less TCR diversity than new cases. The number of shared public clonotypes was higher in persistent patients (2,741) than new patients (966).

The sequence was collected from a female donor with Graves disease. The sequenced sample was peripheral blood mononuclear cells (PBMCs), obtained when the disease was refractory, from a patient treated with antithyroid drugs.

CDR3 DNA sequence: TGTGCCAGCAGCTTAGCCCCTTACAATGAGCAGTTCTTC. This translates into CASSLAPYNEQFF. This chain links TRBV7-9 with TRBJ2-1; D unresolved. Trimming shortened V by 0 bases and J by 4 bases, and 4 bases separated the two germline ends. Germline V gives CDR1 SEHNR, CDR2 FQNEAQ (reference sequence). The CDR3 consists of 13 residues.